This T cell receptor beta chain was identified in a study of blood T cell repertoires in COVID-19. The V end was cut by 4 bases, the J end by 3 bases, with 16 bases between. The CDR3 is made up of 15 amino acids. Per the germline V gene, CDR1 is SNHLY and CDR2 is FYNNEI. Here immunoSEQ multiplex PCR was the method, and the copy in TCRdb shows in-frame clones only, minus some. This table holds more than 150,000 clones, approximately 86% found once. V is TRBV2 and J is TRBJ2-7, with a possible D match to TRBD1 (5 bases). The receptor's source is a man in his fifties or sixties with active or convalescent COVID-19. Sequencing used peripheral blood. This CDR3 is CASSGQGMGNYEQYF. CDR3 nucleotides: TGTGCCAGCAGTGGCCAGGGTATGGGGAACTACGAGCAGTACTTC.